The clone carrying this TCR beta chain showed up many times. Germline V CDR1 and CDR2: SGHRS, YFSETQ. CDR3 length: 14 amino acids. Losses at the gene ends were 6 bases for V and 5 bases for J; bases not matched to a gene: 10. From the 5' RACE reads, TCRdb called clonotypes with MiXCR, one entry per CDR3 protein. Of fewer than 650,000 distinct CDR3 sequences listed, roughly 7.1% are singletons. The record originates from a study of identical twins. These data were also filed under a second study, of yellow fever vaccine responses in identical twins.

Input material: PBMCs. The TCR comes from a woman aged 18-35 years in good health. The chain carries TRBV5-1 and TRBJ1-1; 7 positions match TRBD1. Here the CDR3 reads CASTEGQVRTEAFF. The CDR3, as DNA: TGCGCCAGCACCGAAGGACAGGTGAGGACTGAAGCTTTCTTT.